These 18 T cell receptor beta chains share one sample of origin, sequenced in a study of cytomegalovirus exposure and HLA in healthy donors. In the PCR, 60 Vbeta and 13 Jbeta primers were used. The data were produced by immunoSEQ multiplex PCR, yet TCRdb's version contains in-frame clones alone and is incomplete. The sample holds about 160,000 clones, roughly 80% seen once. The specimen sequenced was PBMCs. These receptors were taken from a man over 45 in good health and CMV-seropositive.

This clone appeared a single time. V gene TRBV6-1 combines with J gene TRBJ1-3; 7 bases agree with TRBD1. Trimming removed 8 bases from V and 0 bases from J; junction bases left unmatched: 7. The CDR3 contains 15 residues. In germline, CDR1 is MNHNS, CDR2 SASEGT. The CDR3 DNA sequence: TGTGCCAGCGCTCGACAGGGTAGCTCTGGAAACACCATATATTTT. It translates to CASARQGSSGNTIYF.

The rearrangement links TRBV5-8 to TRBJ1-4; the D gene is possibly TRBD1 (5 bases). The ends were cut back, 0 bases at V and 7 bases at J, with 10 bases in the middle. This CDR3 region has 14 residues. CDR1 and CDR2 (germline): SGHTS, YDEGEE. CDR3 sequence reads: CASSLGQGGEKLFF. The CDR3 DNA sequence: TGTGCCAGCAGCTTGGGTCAGGGAGGTGAAAAACTGTTTTTT.

J is TRBJ2-1 and V is TRBV9; weak D call: TRBD2 (7 bases). Germline V CDR1 and CDR2: SGDLS, YYNGEE. CDR3 length: 16 residues. Deletions cut 0 bases from V and 2 bases from J, with 12 bases between. The CDR3 nucleotides are TGTGCCAGCAGCGTAGATGGAGGGGGGGCCTACAATGAGCAGTTCTTC. Its protein product is CASSVDGGGAYNEQFF.

The DNA for the CDR3 is TGTGCCAGCAGCCCCTATGGAGCGGGAGGGAGGAATGAGCAGTTCTTC. As protein: CASSPYGAGGRNEQFF. V usage is TRBV7-2 and J usage is TRBJ2-1; 10 bases align to TRBD2. The germline CDR1 and CDR2 sequences are SGHTA and FQGNSA. The CDR3 is 16 amino acids. The V segment lost 5 bases and the J segment 7 bases; nucleotides outside the gene matches: 11.

The chain has TRBV10-3 and TRBJ2-1; a possible D gene is TRBD2 (6 bases). The V end lost 0 bases, the J end lost 6 bases, and 12 bases lay between the germline ends. The length of the CDR3 is 15 residues. Germline CDR1 ENHRY, CDR2 SYGVKD. CDR3 DNA: TGTGCCATCAGTGAGTCTGGTTGGGGGGTCAATGAGCAGTTCTTC. Protein sequence: CAISESGWGVNEQFF.

This chain joins TRBV30 and TRBJ1-3, with D possibly matching TRBD1 (5 bases). V dropped 0 bases and J dropped 2 bases, with 11 bases sitting between them. Looked up from germline, CDR1 is GTSNPN and CDR2 is SVGIG (reference sequence). This CDR3 has 15 residues. CDR3 amino acids: CAWSVRRGTGNTIYF. The CDR3 DNA reads as TGTGCCTGGAGTGTACGAAGGGGCACTGGAAACACCATATATTTT.

This clone was counted between two and nine times. This chain uses TRBV7-9 with TRBJ1-5; 9 positions match TRBD1. The CDR3 has 15 amino acids. After removal of 4 bases from V and 7 bases from J, the junction contained 8 bases not matched to a gene. Looked up from germline, CDR1 is SEHNR and CDR2 is FQNEAQ (reference sequence). The CDR3 here is CASSSTGQGRQPQHF. CDR3 coding DNA: TGTGCCAGCAGCTCCACCGGACAGGGGAGACAGCCCCAGCATTTT. Full variable domain (missing parts from reference TRBV7-9 and TRBJ1-5): DTGVSQNPRHKITKRGQNVTFRCDPISEHNRLYWYRQTLGQGPEFLTYFQNEAQLEKSRLLSDRFSAERPKGSFSTLEIQRTEQGDSAMYLCASSSTGQGRQPQHFGDGTRLSIL.

V is TRBV9 and J is TRBJ2-5; 7 bases line up with TRBD2. The J segment lost 2 bases and the V segment lost 4 bases, leaving 17 bases of the junction unmatched. Germline CDR1 is SGDLS and CDR2 is YYNGEE. The CDR3 length is 18 residues. The chain's CDR3 is CASSKRVGGMSLQETQYF. DNA of the CDR3: TGTGCCAGCAGCAAGCGAGTCGGGGGGATGTCCTTGCAAGAGACCCAGTACTTC.

The chain carries TRBV5-1 and TRBJ2-3; 9 positions agree with TRBD2. CDR1 is SGHRS, CDR2 YFSETQ, per germline. Trimming took 7 bases from V and 5 from J; bases not matched to a gene: 8. CDR3 length: 14 amino acids. The CDR3 region is CASGLSGSGDTQYF. CDR3 sequence (DNA): TGCGCCAGCGGCCTTAGCGGGAGTGGAGATACGCAGTATTTT.

The V and J genes are TRBV9 and TRBJ2-3; 15 nucleotides match TRBD2. The CDR3 contains 16 residues. V shed 3 bases, J shed 4 bases, and the junction held 3 bases outside the gene matches. Germline V gene data show CDR1 as SGDLS and CDR2 as YYNGEE. The CDR3 nucleotides read TGTGCCAGCAGCGGAAGGACTAGCGGGGGGGCAGATACGCAGTATTTT. Translation: CASSGRTSGGADTQYF.

V gene TRBV27 combines with J gene TRBJ1-1, with 10 nucleotides matching TRBD1. The germline V gene has CDR1 MNHEY and CDR2 SMNVEV (reference sequence). The CDR3 sequence is 17 residues long. Trimming cost V 5 bases and J 0 bases; bases outside gene matches: 9. CDR3 residues: CASSTARDRGLNTEAFF. The CDR3 DNA sequence: TGTGCCAGCAGTACCGCACGGGACAGGGGTTTGAACACTGAAGCTTTCTTT.

This chain links TRBV11-2 with TRBJ1-4; tentative D call: TRBD1 (6 bases). The CDR3 runs 16 residues. Trimming took 0 bases from V and 7 from J, leaving 15 bases between them. The germline gives CDR1 SGHAT, CDR2 FQNNGV. The CDR3 bases are TGTGCCAGCAGCTTAGAAACAGTCAGGGGTGTTGAAAAACTGTTTTTT. This encodes CASSLETVRGVEKLFF.

The chain combines TRBV7-8 with TRBJ1-1, with D maybe TRBD1 (5 bases). The CDR3 is 14 residues long. V was clipped by 1 base and J by 7 bases, with 13 bases between them. Germline assignment: CDR1 SGHVS and CDR2 FQNEAQ. CDR3 region: CASSLDKGLGEAFF. In nucleotides, the CDR3 is TGTGCCAGCAGCTTAGATAAGGGGCTTGGTGAAGCTTTCTTT.

The V and J genes are TRBV6-5 and TRBJ1-2, with TRBD1 matching 10 bases. J was trimmed by 8 bases and V by 7 bases; bases with no gene match: 7. Germline V gene lookup returns CDR1 MNHEY and CDR2 SVGAGI. The CDR3 totals 13 residues. The CDR3 DNA follows: TGTGCCAGCACCAGACAGGGGGCGGGGGGCTACACCTTC. Translating it yields CASTRQGAGGYTF.

This clone appeared a single time. The chain has TRBV21-1 and TRBJ1-1. TRBV21-1 is classified as a pseudogene. The CDR3 is 15 residues long. CDR3 bases: TGTGCCAGCAGCAAAGGGAGCGGGGAGAACACTGAAGCTTTCTTT. This translates into CASSKGSGENTEAFF.

This clone showed up just a few times. The chain is built from TRBV5-1 and TRBJ2-5, with 12 bases lining up with TRBD2. Unmatched junction bases numbered 8, after V lost 4 bases and J lost 4 bases. Germline V gene sequence: CDR1 SGHRS, CDR2 YFSETQ. This CDR3 comprises 16 residues. The CDR3 DNA is TGCGCCAGCAGCCGGGCCCTAGCGGGGGGGGGAGAGACCCAGTACTTC. It encodes CASSRALAGGGETQYF.

The V gene is TRBV7-8, the J gene TRBJ2-7; D is ambiguous. V lost 0 bases to trimming and J lost 3 bases, with 15 bases between them. Germline V lookup: CDR1 SGHVS, CDR2 FQNEAQ. This CDR3 has 16 residues. As DNA, the CDR3 is TGTGCCAGCAGCTTAGCGGGTGTGGCAGGTAACTACGAGCAGTACTTC. Amino acid sequence: CASSLAGVAGNYEQYF.

This clone has only one observation. The chain has TRBV10-3 and TRBJ2-7; 11 bases match TRBD1. Germline trimming cut 0 bases from V and 7 bases from J; bases unmatched to any gene: 5. Germline CDR1 is ENHRY and CDR2 is SYGVKD. This CDR3 contains 15 residues. The CDR3 here is CAISESGQGAGEQYF. Here the CDR3 DNA reads TGTGCCATCAGTGAGTCAGGACAGGGGGCCGGTGAGCAGTACTTC.